This T cell receptor (beta chain) was identified in a study of blood T cell repertoires in COVID-19. Across the study: The United States, Italy and Spain provided the acute and convalescent COVID-19 samples. Sources were T cells, B-cell-depleted T cells, or PBMCs; the material itself was cDNA or gDNA.

Authors' data handling: Amplification with reference gene primers provided the estimates of nucleated cell counts. Profiling relied on immunoSEQ multiplex PCR, and the TCRdb table lists in-frame clones only, not all of them. Clonal size and the V and J genes are those of that table, whereas D and trimming came from the DNA. The data contain tens of thousands of clones, 80% to 90% of them singletons. V trimming: 0 bases; J trimming: 6 bases; junction bases outside the gene matches: 5. This CDR3 is built from 15 residues. The germline gives CDR1 SGDLS, CDR2 YYNGEE. The source is a woman aged 55-69 years with acute or convalescent COVID-19. The specimen was peripheral blood. J is TRBJ2-3 and V is TRBV9, with TRBD2 matching over 9 bases. The CDR3 nucleotides are TGTGCCAGCAGCGTAGAGGGACTAGCTCCCGATACGCAGTATTTT. Its translation is CASSVEGLAPDTQYF. The whole variable domain, remainder taken from reference TRBV9 and TRBJ2-3, is DSGVTQTPKHLITATGQRVTLRCSPRSGDLSVYWYQQSLDQGLQFLIQYYNGEERAKGNILERFSAQQFPDLHSELNLSSLELGDSALYFCASSVEGLAPDTQYFGPGTRLTVL.